This entry features one T cell receptor (beta chain) sequence. As yet, its antigen is unknown. This entry comes from a study of cytomegalovirus exposure and HLA in healthy donors. Study conclusions and caveats: The dataset shows that most TCR sequences were rare, while some public TCRs occurred in many donors.

The protocol was immunoSEQ multiplex PCR, while the TCRdb copy is restricted to in-frame clones and leaves out a portion. The table records 300,000 to 350,000 clones, 88% of them present only once. The CDR3 is 13 residues long. CDR1 and CDR2 (germline): MNHNS, SASEGT. After removal of 6 bases from V and 3 bases from J, the junction contained 4 bases not matched to a gene. The sequence was collected from a man aged 30 to 45 in good health and CMV-seronegative. Sequencing was performed on PBMCs. The chain is built from TRBV6-1 and TRBJ2-5; the match to TRBD1 covers 7 bases. CDR3 loop: CASRRTGEETQYF. CDR3 in DNA: TGTGCCAGCAGACGGACAGGCGAAGAGACCCAGTACTTC.